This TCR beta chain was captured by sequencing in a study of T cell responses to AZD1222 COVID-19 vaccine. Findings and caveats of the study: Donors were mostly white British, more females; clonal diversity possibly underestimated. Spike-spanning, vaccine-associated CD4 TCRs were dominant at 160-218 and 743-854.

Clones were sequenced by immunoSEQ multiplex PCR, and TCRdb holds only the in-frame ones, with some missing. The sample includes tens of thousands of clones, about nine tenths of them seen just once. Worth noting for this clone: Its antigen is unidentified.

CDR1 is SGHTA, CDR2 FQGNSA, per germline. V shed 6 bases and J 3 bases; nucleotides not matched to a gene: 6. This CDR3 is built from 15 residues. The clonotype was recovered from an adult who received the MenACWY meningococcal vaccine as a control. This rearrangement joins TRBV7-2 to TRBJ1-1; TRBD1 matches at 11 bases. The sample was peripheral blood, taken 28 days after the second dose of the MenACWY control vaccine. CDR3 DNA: TGTGCCAGCAGGCGGGACAGGGGGGTCGACACTGAAGCTTTCTTT. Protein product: CASRRDRGVDTEAFF.